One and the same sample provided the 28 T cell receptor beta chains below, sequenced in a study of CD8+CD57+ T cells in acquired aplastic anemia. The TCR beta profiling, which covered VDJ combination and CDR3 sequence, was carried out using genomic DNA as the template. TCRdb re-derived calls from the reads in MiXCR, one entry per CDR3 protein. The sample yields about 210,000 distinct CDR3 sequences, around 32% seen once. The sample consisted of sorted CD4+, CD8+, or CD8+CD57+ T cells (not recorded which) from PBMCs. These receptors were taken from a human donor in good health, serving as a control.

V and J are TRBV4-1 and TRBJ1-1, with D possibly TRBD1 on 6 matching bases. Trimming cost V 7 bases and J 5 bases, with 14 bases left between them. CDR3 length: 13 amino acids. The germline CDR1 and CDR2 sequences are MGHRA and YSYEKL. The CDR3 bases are TGCGCCAGCAACAGAGGGGGAACGACTGAAGCTTTCTTT. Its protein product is CASNRGGTTEAFF.

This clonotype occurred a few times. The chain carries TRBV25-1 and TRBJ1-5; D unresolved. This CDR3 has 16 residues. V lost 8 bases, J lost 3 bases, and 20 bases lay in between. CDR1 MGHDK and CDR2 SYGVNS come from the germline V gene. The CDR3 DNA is TGTGCCAGCTCACCACCAGGTACGGCCCTCAATCAGCCCCAGCATTTT. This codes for CASSPPGTALNQPQHF. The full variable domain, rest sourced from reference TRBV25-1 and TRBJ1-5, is EADIYQTPRYLVIGTGKKITLECSQTMGHDKMYWYQQDPGMELHLIHYSYGVNSTEKGDLSSESTVSRIRTEHFPLTLESARPSHTSQYLCASSPPGTALNQPQHFGDGTRLSIL.

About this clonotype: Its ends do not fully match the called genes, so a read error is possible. This CDR3 reads CASSLDGSSGNTTYF. In DNA, the CDR3 is TGCGCCAGCAGCTTGGACGGGAGCTCTGGAAACACCACATATTTT. This sequence joins TRBV5-1 and TRBJ1-3; D is undetermined. Germline CDR1 reads SGHRS; CDR2 reads YFSETQ. The CDR3 totals 15 residues.

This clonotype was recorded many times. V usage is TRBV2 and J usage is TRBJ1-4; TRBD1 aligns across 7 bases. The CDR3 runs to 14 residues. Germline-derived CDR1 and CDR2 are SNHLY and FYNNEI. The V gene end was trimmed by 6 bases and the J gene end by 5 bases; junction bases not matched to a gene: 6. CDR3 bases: TGTGCCAGCAGGTTGACAGGGATGAATGAAAAACTGTTTTTT. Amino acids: CASRLTGMNEKLFF.

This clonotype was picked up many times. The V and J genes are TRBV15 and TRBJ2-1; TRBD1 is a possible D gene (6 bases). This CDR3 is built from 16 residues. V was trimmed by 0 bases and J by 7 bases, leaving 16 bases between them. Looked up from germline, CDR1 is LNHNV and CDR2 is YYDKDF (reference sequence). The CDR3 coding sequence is TGTGCCACCAGCAGAGATGTTGGAACGACAGGAAATGAGCAGTTCTTC. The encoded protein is CATSRDVGTTGNEQFF.

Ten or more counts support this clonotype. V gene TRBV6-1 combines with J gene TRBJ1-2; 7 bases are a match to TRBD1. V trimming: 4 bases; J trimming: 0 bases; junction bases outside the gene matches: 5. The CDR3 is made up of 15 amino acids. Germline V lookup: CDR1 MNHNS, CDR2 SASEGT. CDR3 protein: CASSGGTATNYGYTF. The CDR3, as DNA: TGTGCCAGCAGTGGGGGGACAGCAACTAACTATGGCTACACCTTC.

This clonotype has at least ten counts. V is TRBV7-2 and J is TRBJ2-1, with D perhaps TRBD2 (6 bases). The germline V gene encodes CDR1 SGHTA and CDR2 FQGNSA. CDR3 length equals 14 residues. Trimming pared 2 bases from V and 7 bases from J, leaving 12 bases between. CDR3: CASSLISSGNEQFF. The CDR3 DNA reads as TGTGCCAGCAGCTTAATTTCCAGCGGGAATGAGCAGTTCTTC.

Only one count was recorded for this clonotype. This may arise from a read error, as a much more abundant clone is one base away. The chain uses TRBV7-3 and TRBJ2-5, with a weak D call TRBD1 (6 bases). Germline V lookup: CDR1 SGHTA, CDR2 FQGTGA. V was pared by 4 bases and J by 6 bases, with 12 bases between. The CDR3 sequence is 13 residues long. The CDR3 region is CASSSQQGKTQYF. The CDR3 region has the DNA TGTGCCAGCAGCTCGCAACAGGGAAAGACCCAGTACTTC.

CDR3 coding DNA: TGCGCCAGCGGCTCCGGGACGGGATCCTACAATGAGCAGTTCTTC. Its protein product is CASGSGTGSYNEQFF. The chain uses TRBV5-1 and TRBJ2-1; D tentatively fits TRBD1 or TRBD2 (5 bases each). The length of the CDR3 is 15 residues. Germline V lookup: CDR1 SGHRS, CDR2 YFSETQ. Trimming left V 7 bases short and J 1 base short, with 15 bases between.

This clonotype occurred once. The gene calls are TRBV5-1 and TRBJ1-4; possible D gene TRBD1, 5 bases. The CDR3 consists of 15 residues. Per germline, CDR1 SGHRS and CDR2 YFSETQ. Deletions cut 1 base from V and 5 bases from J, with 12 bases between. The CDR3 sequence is CASSLWGRGNEKLFF. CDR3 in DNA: TGCGCCAGCAGCTTGTGGGGGAGAGGAAATGAAAAACTGTTTTTT.

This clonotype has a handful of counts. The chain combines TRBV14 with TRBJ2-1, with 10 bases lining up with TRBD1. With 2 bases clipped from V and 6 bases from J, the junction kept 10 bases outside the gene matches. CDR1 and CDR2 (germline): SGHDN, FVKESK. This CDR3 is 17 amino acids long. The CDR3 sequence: CASSQLDAGQGINEQFF. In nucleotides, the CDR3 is TGTGCCAGCAGCCAATTAGATGCGGGACAGGGGATCAATGAGCAGTTCTTC.

The CDR3 nucleotides read TGTGCCAGCAGCCCTCCGTGGCAGGGGGCTAGCACAGATACGCAGTATTTT. It specifies CASSPPWQGASTDTQYF. The chain joins TRBV4-2 to TRBJ2-3, with TRBD1 identical over 8 bases. The V gene's germline CDR1 is LGHNA and CDR2 YNFKEQ. The CDR3 spans 17 residues. Trimming at V came to 4 bases and at J to 0 bases, leaving 9 bases not matched to a gene.

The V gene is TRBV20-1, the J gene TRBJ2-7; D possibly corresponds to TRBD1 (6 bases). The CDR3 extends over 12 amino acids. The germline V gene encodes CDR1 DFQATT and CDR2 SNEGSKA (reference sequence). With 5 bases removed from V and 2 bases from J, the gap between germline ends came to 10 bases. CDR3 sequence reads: CSAETGPYEQYF. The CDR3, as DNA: TGCAGTGCTGAAACAGGGCCCTACGAGCAGTACTTC.

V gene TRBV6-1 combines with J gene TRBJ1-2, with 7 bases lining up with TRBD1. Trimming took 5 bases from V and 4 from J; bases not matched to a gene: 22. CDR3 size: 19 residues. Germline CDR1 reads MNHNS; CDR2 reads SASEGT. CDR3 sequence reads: CASSQRFFRQGVRSYGYTF. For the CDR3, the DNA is TGTGCCAGCAGTCAAAGGTTTTTCCGACAGGGCGTAAGGAGCTATGGCTACACCTTC.

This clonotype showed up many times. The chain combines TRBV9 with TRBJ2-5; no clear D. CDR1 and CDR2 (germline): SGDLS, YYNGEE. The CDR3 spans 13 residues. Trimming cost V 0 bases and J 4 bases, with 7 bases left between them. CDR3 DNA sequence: TGTGCCAGCAGCGTAGCTACGGGAGAGACCCAGTACTTC. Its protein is CASSVATGETQYF.

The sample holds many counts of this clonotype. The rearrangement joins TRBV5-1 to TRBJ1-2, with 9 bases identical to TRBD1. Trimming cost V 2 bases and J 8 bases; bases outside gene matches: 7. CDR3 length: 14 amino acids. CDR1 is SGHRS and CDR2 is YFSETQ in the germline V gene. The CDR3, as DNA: TGCGCCAGCAGCTTACAGACAGGGGGAGGCGGCTACACCTTC. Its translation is CASSLQTGGGGYTF. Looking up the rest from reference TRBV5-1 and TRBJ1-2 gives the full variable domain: KAGVTQTPRYLIKTRGQQVTLSCSPISGHRSVSWYQQTPGQGLQFLFEYFSETQRNKGNFPGRFSGRQFSNSRSEMNVSTLELGDSALYLCASSLQTGGGGYTFGSGTRLTVV.

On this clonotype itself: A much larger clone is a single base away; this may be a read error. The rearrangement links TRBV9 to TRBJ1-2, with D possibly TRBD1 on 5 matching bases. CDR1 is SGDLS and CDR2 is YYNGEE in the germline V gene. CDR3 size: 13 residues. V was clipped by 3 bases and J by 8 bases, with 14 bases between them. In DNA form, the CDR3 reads TGTGCCAGCAGCGCTCGACAGACGCTCGGCTACACCTTC. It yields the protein CASSARQTLGYTF.

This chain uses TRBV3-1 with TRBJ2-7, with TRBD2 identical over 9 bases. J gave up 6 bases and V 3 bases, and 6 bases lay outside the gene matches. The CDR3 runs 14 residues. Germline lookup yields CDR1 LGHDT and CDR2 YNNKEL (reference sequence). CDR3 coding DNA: TGTGCCAGCAGCCAGGGGGGTAGCGGGAGCGAGCAGTACTTC. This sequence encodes CASSQGGSGSEQYF.

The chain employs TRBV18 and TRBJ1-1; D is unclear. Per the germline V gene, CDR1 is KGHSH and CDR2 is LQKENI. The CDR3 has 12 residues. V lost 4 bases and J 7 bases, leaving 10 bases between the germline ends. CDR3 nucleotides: TGTGCCAGCTCACAGGATAGGCTTGAAGCTTTCTTT. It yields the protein CASSQDRLEAFF.

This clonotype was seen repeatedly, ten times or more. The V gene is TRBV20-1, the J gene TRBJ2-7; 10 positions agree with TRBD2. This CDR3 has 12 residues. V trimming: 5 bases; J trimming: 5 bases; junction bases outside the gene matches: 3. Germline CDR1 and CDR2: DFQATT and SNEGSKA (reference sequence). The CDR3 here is CSAPLAGDEQYF. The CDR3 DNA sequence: TGCAGTGCTCCTCTAGCGGGGGACGAGCAGTACTTC.

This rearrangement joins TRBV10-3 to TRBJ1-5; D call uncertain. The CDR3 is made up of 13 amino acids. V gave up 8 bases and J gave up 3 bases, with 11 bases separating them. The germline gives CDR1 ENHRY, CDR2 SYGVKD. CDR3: CAIGSEDNQPQHF. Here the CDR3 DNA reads TGTGCCATCGGCTCGGAGGACAATCAGCCCCAGCATTTT.

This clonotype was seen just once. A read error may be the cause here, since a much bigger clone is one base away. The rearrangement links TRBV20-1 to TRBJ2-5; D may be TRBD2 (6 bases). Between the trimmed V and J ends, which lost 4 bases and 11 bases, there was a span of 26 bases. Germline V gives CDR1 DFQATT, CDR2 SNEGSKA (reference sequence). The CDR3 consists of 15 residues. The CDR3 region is CSATGTLNTYNEQYF. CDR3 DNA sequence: TGCAGTGCTACCGGGACTTTGAACACGTACAATGAGCAGTACTTC.

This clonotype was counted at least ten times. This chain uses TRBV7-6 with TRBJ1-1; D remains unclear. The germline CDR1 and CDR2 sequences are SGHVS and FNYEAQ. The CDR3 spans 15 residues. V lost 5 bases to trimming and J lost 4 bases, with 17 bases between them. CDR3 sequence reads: CASSPQLGGRTEAFF. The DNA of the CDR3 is TGTGCCAGCAGCCCCCAGTTAGGTGGGCGCACTGAAGCTTTCTTT.

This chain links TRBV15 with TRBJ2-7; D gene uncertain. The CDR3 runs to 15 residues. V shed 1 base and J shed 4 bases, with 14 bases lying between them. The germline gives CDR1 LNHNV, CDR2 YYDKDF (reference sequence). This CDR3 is CATSRAAGLGYEQYF. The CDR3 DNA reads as TGTGCCACCAGCAGAGCTGCCGGCCTCGGGTACGAGCAGTACTTC.

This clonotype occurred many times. CDR3 amino acids: CASSAAYRMNTEAFF. In nucleotides, the CDR3 is TGTGCCAGCAGCGCAGCCTACAGAATGAACACTGAAGCTTTCTTT. The chain has TRBV7-9 and TRBJ1-1; D ambiguous. This CDR3 contains 15 residues. Germline V gene sequence: CDR1 SEHNR, CDR2 FQNEAQ (reference sequence). V lost 5 bases, J lost 0 bases, and 13 bases lay in between.

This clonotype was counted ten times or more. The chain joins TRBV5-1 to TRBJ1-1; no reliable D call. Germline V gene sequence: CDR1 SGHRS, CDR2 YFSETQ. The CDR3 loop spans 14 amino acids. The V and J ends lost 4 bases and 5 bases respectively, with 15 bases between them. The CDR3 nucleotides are TGCGCCAGCAGCCCGACCGTCACCAGGACTGAAGCTTTCTTT. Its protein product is CASSPTVTRTEAFF. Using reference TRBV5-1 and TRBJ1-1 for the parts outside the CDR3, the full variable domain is KAGVTQTPRYLIKTRGQQVTLSCSPISGHRSVSWYQQTPGQGLQFLFEYFSETQRNKGNFPGRFSGRQFSNSRSEMNVSTLELGDSALYLCASSPTVTRTEAFFGQGTRLTVV.

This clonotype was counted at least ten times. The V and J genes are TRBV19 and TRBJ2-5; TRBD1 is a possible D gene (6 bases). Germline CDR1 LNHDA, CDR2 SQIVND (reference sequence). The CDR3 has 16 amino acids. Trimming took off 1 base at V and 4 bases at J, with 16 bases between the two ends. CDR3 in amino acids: CASSIGGGRKGETQYF. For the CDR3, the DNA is TGTGCCAGTAGTATAGGAGGGGGTCGAAAAGGAGAGACCCAGTACTTC.

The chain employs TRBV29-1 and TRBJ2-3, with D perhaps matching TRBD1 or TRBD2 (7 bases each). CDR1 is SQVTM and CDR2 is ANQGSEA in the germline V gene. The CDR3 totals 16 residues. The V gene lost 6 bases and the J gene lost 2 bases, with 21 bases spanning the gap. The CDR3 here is CSVTSSRDSYTDTQYF. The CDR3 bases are TGCAGCGTGACTAGCAGTAGGGACAGTTACACAGATACGCAGTATTTT.